The 8 T cell receptor beta chains presented below share a single source sample, sequenced in a study of T cell changes during pregnancy in multiple sclerosis (dated by TCRdb to the late 2010s). Library prep was done by the immunoSEQ multiplex PCR assay. The table was pulled from immuneACCESS by TCRdb, which kept in-frame rearrangements only. Such tables lose some clones; where checked, under half of the loss comes from unresolved V genes, and the rest has no known cause. For this sample there are about 47,000 clones; 80% to 90% appear just once. The ten largest clones capture more than 7.5% of the sample. The input for sequencing was CD8+ T cells from peripheral blood mononuclear cells, taken in the second trimester of pregnancy. The receptors come from a female donor with multiple sclerosis, enrolled in a pregnancy study.

The chain uses TRBV27 and TRBJ1-1, with D uncertain. Trimming removed 1 base from V and 4 bases from J, with 16 bases in between. CDR1 and CDR2 from the germline V gene are MNHEY and SMNVEV (reference sequence). The CDR3 contains 16 residues. In DNA, the CDR3 is TGTGCCAGCAGTTTATTACGGGGAAATTTTGTCACTGAAGCTTTCTTT. It codes for CASSLLRGNFVTEAFF.

The CDR3 DNA is TGTGCCAGCAGTGTGGGAGTATATACTGAAGCTTTCTTT. Protein sequence: CASSVGVYTEAFF. The chain recombines TRBV25-1 with TRBJ1-1; D not certain. The V and J ends lost 4 bases and 5 bases respectively, with 11 bases between them. The CDR3 has 13 amino acids. The germline gives CDR1 MGHDK, CDR2 SYGVNS.

The V and J genes are TRBV6-6 and TRBJ2-7, with 7 bases that match TRBD1. V lost 10 bases and J lost 4; bases outside the gene matches: 7. The CDR3 contains 12 residues. The germline gives CDR1 MNHNY, CDR2 SVGAGI (reference sequence). The CDR3 region is CAITSDRYEQYF. Written as DNA, the CDR3 is TGTGCCATTACTTCGGACAGGTACGAGCAGTACTTC.

The chain links TRBV6-5 to TRBJ1-2; D is unclear. Germline V gene lookup returns CDR1 MNHEY and CDR2 SVGAGI. Trimming removed 3 bases at V and 6 bases at J, with 11 bases between. The CDR3 is made up of 13 amino acids. In nucleotides, the CDR3 is TGTGCCAGCAGTTATACAGAGGAGGATGGCTACACCTTC. Protein: CASSYTEEDGYTF.

V and J are TRBV5-4 and TRBJ2-7; 9 positions agree with TRBD2. The V and J ends lost 3 bases and 4 bases, in that order; junction bases with no gene match: 8. CDR1 is SGHNT and CDR2 is YYREEE in the germline V gene (reference sequence). The CDR3 loop spans 15 amino acids. CDR3: CASSSDPSGAYEQYF. The CDR3 DNA reads as TGTGCCAGCAGCTCGGACCCTAGCGGGGCGTACGAGCAGTACTTC.

The genes are TRBV7-9 and TRBJ2-1; TRBD2 agrees at 9 bases. CDR3 size: 17 residues. Germline trimming cut 5 bases from V and 9 bases from J; bases unmatched to any gene: 17. CDR1 is SEHNR, CDR2 FQNEAQ, per germline (reference sequence). The CDR3 nucleotides are TGTGCCAGCAGCCAACCGGTGGAGCGCGGGGGGGATGGTGAGCAGTTCTTC. Its protein is CASSQPVERGGDGEQFF.

The gene calls are TRBV2 and TRBJ2-1; the D is unclear. V shed 4 bases and J shed 0 bases, with 10 bases lying between them. The CDR3 has 15 amino acids. Per the germline V gene, CDR1 is SNHLY and CDR2 is FYNNEI. CDR3 nucleotide sequence: TGTGCCAGCAGTGTGGGCGTTTACTCCTACAATGAGCAGTTCTTC. Its protein product is CASSVGVYSYNEQFF.

The chain recombines TRBV6-6 with TRBJ2-1, with 7 bases lining up with TRBD1. V lost 6 bases, J lost 6 bases, and 14 bases stayed unmatched. The CDR3 covers 16 residues. Germline CDR1 reads MNHNY; CDR2 reads SVGAGI (reference sequence). Here the CDR3 DNA reads TGTGCCAGCAGCCAAACCGGGACAGCATTCGGCAATGAGCAGTTCTTC. Its translation is CASSQTGTAFGNEQFF.